This TCR beta chain is drawn from a study of blood T cell repertoires in COVID-19. The table came from immunoSEQ multiplex PCR; TCRdb's copy has only in-frame clones and leaves some out. The sample lists about 68,000 clones; about 88% were seen once. Germline CDR1 and CDR2: ENHRY and SYGVKD. V shed 3 bases and J 5 bases; nucleotides not matched to a gene: 3. CDR3 size: 14 residues. The material sequenced was peripheral blood. J is TRBJ2-7 and V is TRBV10-3; 11 positions agree with TRBD1. This TCR was recovered from a man aged 50 to 60 with active COVID-19. In DNA form, the CDR3 reads TGTGCCATCAGTGATGTGGGACAGGGGGACGAGCAGTACTTC. Its translation: CAISDVGQGDEQYF.